This TCR beta chain was obtained from a study of T cells in Graves' hyperthyroidism and ophthalmopathy (dated by TCRdb to the late 2010s). In the study overall: Peripheral blood samples were taken at the time of initial diagnosis, prior to any treatment. To identify distinguishing TCR V-J signatures, a discovery cohort of roughly 100 patients was used, comprising 43 with Graves' ophthalmopathy and some 60 with stable Graves' hyperthyroidism. Whether ophthalmopathy could be predicted prospectively was tested in an independent validation cohort made up of under 20 hyperthyroidism patients plus 17 patients who later progressed to ophthalmopathy. The roughly 91 discovery patients were randomly divided into training and test sets at a 7:3 ratio. In roughly six Graves' hyperthyroidism patients, the study also compared T-cell repertoires from thyroid tissue with T-cell repertoires from blood. After blood sampling, hyperthyroidism patients were treated with methimazole at a starting dose of 30 mg daily, and ophthalmopathy patients were treated with high-dose intravenous methylprednisolone. TCR Vbeta CDR3 sequencing of 135 peripheral blood samples (over 40 ophthalmopathy, about 75 hyperthyroidism and some 17 progressor patients) is reported in the paper. Study-level results and caveats: No statistical method was used to fix the sample size in advance, and group allocation was not hidden from the investigators. During validation, the model predicted progression to ophthalmopathy a median of roughly 7.1 months ahead of onset, with more than 55% sensitivity and roughly 72% specificity. A model built on a 13 V-J signature distinguished ophthalmopathy from stable hyperthyroidism, reaching roughly 88% sensitivity and approximately 83% specificity in cross-validation and 80%/75% in testing. Most expanded thyroid clonotypes (frequency above 0.001) were also detected in blood, suggesting blood repertoires may reflect thyroid immune responses.

Ophthalmopathy patients had moderately to severely active disease, with a Clinical Activity Score of 3 or more, a NOSPECS grade of 4 or more, and a disease duration of less than 3 months. Any patient with an uncontrolled infection, another autoimmune disease, pregnancy or lactation was excluded. Diagnoses were based on clinical symptoms, serum thyroxine and TRAb, thyroid ultrasound and orbital computed tomography. PBMCs were isolated from 7.5 to 10 ml of fresh peripheral blood by Ficoll-Paque density gradient centrifugation. Trizol reagent was used to extract total RNA, and RNA quality was then checked on an Agilent 2100 Bioanalyzer. The CDR1 and CDR2 encoded by the germline V gene are SGHAT and FQNNGV. V is cut by 2 bases and J by 5 bases, and the space between the germline ends is 12 bases. Its CDR3 holds 14 amino acids, cysteine through phenylalanine. The entry retains the CDR3 DNA only, 42 bases that are in frame from base 1.

The TCR beta CDR3 regions were amplified from RNA transcripts. A first-round RT-PCR of the TCR CDR3 used the HTBI primer set with the Qiagen OneStep RT-PCR kit. Libraries were constructed in a second round of multiplex PCR, after which size selection and purification were carried out. Sequencing of the libraries was done on an Illumina HiSeq2000 using paired-end 100 bp reads. For the original study's pipeline: SOAPnuke was used to process the raw data, throwing out any read that contained adapters or uncalled bases, had a mean Phred below 15, or lacked an exact constant-primer or identifier match. COPE v1.2.5 was used to merge the high-quality paired reads, and each unique nucleotide sequence was defined as a clonotype. MiTCR v1.1 was used to align clonotypes to the IMGT TRBV, TRBD and TRBJ reference segments. Only V-J combinations with frequency above 0.0001, covering about 99% of repertoires, were analysed. The TCS score was defined as F50 (clonal expansion) divided by E x V (chaos), with BLOSUM62-based TCRdist calculated between CDR3 peptides within each V-J. Welch's t-statistics and random forest reduced around 520 V-J features to 10 to 15, which were used in a naive Bayes classifier (R e1071). Clones were called with MiXCR by TCRdb after fastp trimmed the public reads at Q25, and only in-frame beta chains were retained. CDR3 protein duplicates are merged, each entry listing the most common genes and DNA. TCRdb assigned the V and J calls; the authors' analysis was not used. A total of under 550,000 distinct CDR3 sequences appear in this sample, just under 20% of them only once. The top ten hold 47% of the sample.

This clonotype was counted ten times or more. Which antigen it targets is not known. Per-nucleotide qualities are absent, and no much larger clonotype sits a single base away. The sample taken for sequencing was blood. The TCR comes from a man in his forties or fifties with Graves' ophthalmopathy. Recombination linked TRBV11-2 to TRBJ2-5; the D gene may be TRBD1 or TRBD2, since each aligns over 6 bases. The DNA sequence is given as TGTGCCAGCAGCTTACCGGGGGCAAGGGAGACCCAGTACTTC. Translated, this is CASSLPGARETQYF.